This T cell receptor (beta chain) was captured by sequencing in a study of shared clonotypes between healthy human individuals. Germline V gene lookup returns CDR1 SGHNT and CDR2 YENEEA. V lost 5 bases, J lost 5 bases, and 8 bases lay in between. This CDR3 has 12 amino acids. This was a deep-level run. Using immunoSEQ multiplex PCR, the repertoire was profiled, and TCRdb retains in-frame clones only, with some absent. The sample holds approximately 1,000,000 clones, around 82% seen once. General study findings and limits: Shared across a few donors were roughly 4.7% of the naive CD4 clonotypes.

For this clone: Antigen: not known.

The sequence derives from a man aged 18-30 years in good health. Some clones in this sample may be carry-over from other donors' samples. Sequences were obtained from memory CD4+ T cells from PBMCs. Subset denoted: CD45RA-negative fraction. This chain uses TRBV11-3 with TRBJ2-3, with a weak D call TRBD2 (6 bases). The CDR3 loop is CASSPEGDTQYF. The CDR3 DNA follows: TGTGCCAGCAGCCCGGAGGGAGATACGCAGTATTTT.